The TCR beta chain under discussion was sequenced for a study of blood T cell repertoires in COVID-19. Study-level information: Sources were T cells, B-cell-depleted T cells, or PBMCs; the material itself was cDNA or gDNA.

Enrolled through a virtual design, the participants were between 18 and 89 years of age and came from about two dozen US areas. Grouping used clinical history reported by participants in a survey and questionnaire. This clone was recorded once. Per the study methods: Nucleated cell number was recorded as an estimate derived from reference gene primer amplification. The protocol was immunoSEQ multiplex PCR, while the TCRdb copy is restricted to in-frame clones and leaves out a portion. V, J and clone size derive from that table, while D and trimming were established from the DNA sequence. This table has some 370,000 clones, roughly four fifths appearing once. The sample taken for sequencing was PBMCs or T cells enriched from blood (not recorded which). This TCR was sampled from a woman aged 45-60 years who had recovered from COVID-19.

CDR3 bases: TGTGCCAGCAGCCTTCCGTCGGGACAGGGGTCCACCGGGGAGCTGTTTTTT. Translating gives CASSLPSGQGSTGELFF. The gene calls are TRBV7-2 and TRBJ2-2; TRBD1 aligns across 10 bases. The germline gives CDR1 SGHTA, CDR2 FQGNSA. The CDR3 runs to 17 residues. V shed 5 bases, J shed 4 bases, and the junction held 10 bases outside the gene matches.